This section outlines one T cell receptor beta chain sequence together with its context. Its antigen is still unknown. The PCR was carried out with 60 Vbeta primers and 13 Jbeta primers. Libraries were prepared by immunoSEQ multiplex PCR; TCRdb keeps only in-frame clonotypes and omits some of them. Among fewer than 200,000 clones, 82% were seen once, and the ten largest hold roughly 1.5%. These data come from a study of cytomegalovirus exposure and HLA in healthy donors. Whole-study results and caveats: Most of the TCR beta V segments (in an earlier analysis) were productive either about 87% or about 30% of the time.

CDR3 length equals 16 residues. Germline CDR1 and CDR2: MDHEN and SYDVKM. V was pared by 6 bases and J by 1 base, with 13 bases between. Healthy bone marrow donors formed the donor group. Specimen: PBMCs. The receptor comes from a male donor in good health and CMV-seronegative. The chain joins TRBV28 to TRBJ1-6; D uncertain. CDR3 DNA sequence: TGTGCCAGCAGCCCCCGGCGACATTCCTATAATTCACCCCTCCACTTT. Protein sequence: CASSPRRHSYNSPLHF.